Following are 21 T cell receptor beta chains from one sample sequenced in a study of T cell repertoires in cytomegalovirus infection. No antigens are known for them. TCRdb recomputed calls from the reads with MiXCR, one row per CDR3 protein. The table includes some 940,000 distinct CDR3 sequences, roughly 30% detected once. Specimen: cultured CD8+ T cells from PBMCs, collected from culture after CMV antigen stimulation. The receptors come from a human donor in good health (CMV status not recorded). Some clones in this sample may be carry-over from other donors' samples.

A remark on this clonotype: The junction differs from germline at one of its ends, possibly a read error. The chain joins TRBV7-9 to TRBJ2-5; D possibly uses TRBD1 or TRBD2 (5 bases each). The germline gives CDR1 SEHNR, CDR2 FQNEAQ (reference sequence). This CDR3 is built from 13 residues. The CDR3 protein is CANSSGTRETQYF. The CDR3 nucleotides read TGTGCCAACAGCTCCGGGACCCGAGAGACCCAGTACTTC.

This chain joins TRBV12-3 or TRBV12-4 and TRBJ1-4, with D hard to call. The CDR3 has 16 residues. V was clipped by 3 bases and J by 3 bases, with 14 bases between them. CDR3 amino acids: CASSFHPAEANEKLFF. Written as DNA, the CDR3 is TGTGCCAGCAGTTTTCACCCCGCAGAAGCTAATGAAAAACTGTTTTTT.

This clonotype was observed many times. CDR3 sequence (DNA): TGTGCCAGCAGCTCTGCCGGGATAGCGGGGGAAACCGGGGAGCTGTTTTTT. It codes for CASSSAGIAGETGELFF. This rearrangement joins TRBV7-2 to TRBJ2-2, with 9 nucleotides matching TRBD2. V shed 4 bases, J shed 5 bases, and the junction held 11 bases outside the gene matches. This CDR3 has 17 residues. Germline V gives CDR1 SGHTA, CDR2 FQGNSA.

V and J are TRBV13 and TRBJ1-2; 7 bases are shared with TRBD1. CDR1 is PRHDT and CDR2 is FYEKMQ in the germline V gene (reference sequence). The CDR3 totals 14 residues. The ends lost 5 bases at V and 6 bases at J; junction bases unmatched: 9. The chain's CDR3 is CASSRQGKEDGYTF. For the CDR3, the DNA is TGTGCCAGCAGCCGACAGGGAAAAGAGGATGGCTACACCTTC.

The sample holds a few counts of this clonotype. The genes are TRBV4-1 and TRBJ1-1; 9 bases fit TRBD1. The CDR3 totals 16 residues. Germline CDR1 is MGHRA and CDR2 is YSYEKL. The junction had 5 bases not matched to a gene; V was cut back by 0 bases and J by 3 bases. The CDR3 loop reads CASSQDTGGADTEAFF. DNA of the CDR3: TGCGCCAGCAGCCAAGATACAGGGGGCGCGGACACTGAAGCTTTCTTT.

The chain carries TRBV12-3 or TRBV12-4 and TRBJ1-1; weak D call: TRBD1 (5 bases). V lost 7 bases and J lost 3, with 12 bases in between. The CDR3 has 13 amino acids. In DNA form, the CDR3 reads TGTGCCAGCAAGACGGACACATACACTGAAGCTTTCTTT. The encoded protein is CASKTDTYTEAFF.

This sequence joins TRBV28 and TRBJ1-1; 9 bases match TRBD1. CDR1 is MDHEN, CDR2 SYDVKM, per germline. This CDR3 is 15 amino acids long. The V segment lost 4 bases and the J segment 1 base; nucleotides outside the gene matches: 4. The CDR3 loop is CASSSTGGRNTEAFF. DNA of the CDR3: TGTGCCAGCAGTTCCACAGGGGGCAGGAACACTGAAGCTTTCTTT.

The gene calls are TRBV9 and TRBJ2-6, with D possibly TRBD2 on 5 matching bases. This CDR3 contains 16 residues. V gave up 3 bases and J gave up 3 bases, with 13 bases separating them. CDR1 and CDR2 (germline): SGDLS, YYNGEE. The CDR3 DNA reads TGTGCCAGCAGCGCCCCCAGCGGTCATGGGGCCAACGTCCTGACTTTC. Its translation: CASSAPSGHGANVLTF.

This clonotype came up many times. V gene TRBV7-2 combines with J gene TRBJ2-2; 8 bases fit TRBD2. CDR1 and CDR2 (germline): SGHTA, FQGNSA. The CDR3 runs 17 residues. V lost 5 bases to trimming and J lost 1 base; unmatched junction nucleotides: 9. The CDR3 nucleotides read TGTGCCAGCAGCGGCGGGTGGCTAGCGGGGAACACCGGGGAGCTGTTTTTT. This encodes CASSGGWLAGNTGELFF.

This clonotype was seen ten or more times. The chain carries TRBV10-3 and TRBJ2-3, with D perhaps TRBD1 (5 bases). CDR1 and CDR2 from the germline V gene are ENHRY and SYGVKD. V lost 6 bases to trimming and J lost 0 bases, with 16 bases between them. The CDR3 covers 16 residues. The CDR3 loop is CAIRHRQPTSTDTQYF. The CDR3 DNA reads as TGTGCCATCAGACATCGACAGCCTACTAGCACAGATACGCAGTATTTT.

The CDR3 DNA reads as TGTGCCAGCAGTCCGCTAGCGGGGGTAGATACGCAGTATTTT. Translated: CASSPLAGVDTQYF. The rearrangement joins TRBV27 to TRBJ2-3; 10 nucleotides line up with TRBD2. Trimming removed 5 bases from V and 5 bases from J; junction bases left unmatched: 4. The CDR3 runs to 14 residues. Germline lookup yields CDR1 MNHEY and CDR2 SMNVEV (reference sequence).

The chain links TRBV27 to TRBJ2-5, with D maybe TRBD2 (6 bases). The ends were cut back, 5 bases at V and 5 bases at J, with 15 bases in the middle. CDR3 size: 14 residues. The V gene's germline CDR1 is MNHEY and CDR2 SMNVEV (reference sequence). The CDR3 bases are TGTGCCAGCAGTCCTCCCGGGGACTTGGAGACCCAGTACTTC. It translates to CASSPPGDLETQYF.

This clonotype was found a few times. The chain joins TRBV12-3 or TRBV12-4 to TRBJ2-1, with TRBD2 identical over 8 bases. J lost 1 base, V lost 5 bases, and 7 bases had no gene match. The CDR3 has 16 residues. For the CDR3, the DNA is TGTGCCAGCAGTCCCGAGCGGGGGTATTCCTACAATGAGCAGTTCTTC. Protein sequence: CASSPERGYSYNEQFF.

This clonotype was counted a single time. The CDR3 region has the DNA TGTGCCAGCAGCTCGGACCTCTCCTATAATTCACCCCTCCACTTT. Residues: CASSSDLSYNSPLHF. V usage is TRBV11-2 and J usage is TRBJ1-6; no definite D call. There are 15 residues in the CDR3. Germline-derived CDR1 and CDR2 are SGHAT and FQNNGV. V lost 4 bases, J lost 0 bases, and 7 bases lay in between.

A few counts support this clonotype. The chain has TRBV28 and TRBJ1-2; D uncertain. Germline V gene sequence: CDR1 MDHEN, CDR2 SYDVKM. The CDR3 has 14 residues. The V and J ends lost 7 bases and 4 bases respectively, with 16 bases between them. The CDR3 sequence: CASIPSQVVYGYTF. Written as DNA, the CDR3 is TGTGCCAGCATCCCAAGCCAGGTCGTCTATGGCTACACCTTC.

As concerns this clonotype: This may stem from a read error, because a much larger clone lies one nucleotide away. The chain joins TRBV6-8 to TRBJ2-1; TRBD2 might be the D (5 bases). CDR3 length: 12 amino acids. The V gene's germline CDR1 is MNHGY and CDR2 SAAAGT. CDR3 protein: CTSREEYNEQFF. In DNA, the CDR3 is TGTACCAGCCGGGAAGAATACAATGAGCAGTTCTTC.

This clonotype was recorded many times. CDR3 amino acids: CASSLDRYSSSYEQYF. CDR3 DNA sequence: TGTGCCAGCAGCTTAGATCGATACTCAAGCTCCTACGAGCAGTACTTC. This chain connects TRBV11-2 to TRBJ2-7; no clear D gene. With 0 bases removed from V and 0 bases from J, the gap between germline ends came to 12 bases. The CDR3 runs 16 residues. Germline V gene sequence: CDR1 SGHAT, CDR2 FQNNGV. Full variable domain (missing parts from reference TRBV11-2 and TRBJ2-7): EAGVAQSPRYKIIEKRQSVAFWCNPISGHATLYWYQQILGQGPKLLIQFQNNGVVDDSQLPKDRFSAERLKGVDSTLKIQPAKLEDSAVYLCASSLDRYSSSYEQYFGPGTRLTVT.

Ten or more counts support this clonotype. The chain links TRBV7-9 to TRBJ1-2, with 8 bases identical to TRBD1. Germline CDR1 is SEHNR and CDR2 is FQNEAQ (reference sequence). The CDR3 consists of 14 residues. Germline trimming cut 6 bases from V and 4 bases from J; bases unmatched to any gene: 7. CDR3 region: CASRDRDSGYGYTF. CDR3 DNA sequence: TGTGCCAGCAGGGACAGGGATTCCGGCTATGGCTACACCTTC.

In DNA form, the CDR3 reads TGTGCCAGCAGCTTGACAGGGGTGGACGAGCAGTACGTC. The encoded protein is CASSLTGVDEQYV. The chain joins TRBV5-4 to TRBJ2-7; 7 bases line up with TRBD1. The length of the CDR3 is 13 residues. Germline V gene lookup returns CDR1 SGHNT and CDR2 YYREEE (reference sequence). V dropped 1 base and J dropped 5; count of bases not matched to a gene: 3.

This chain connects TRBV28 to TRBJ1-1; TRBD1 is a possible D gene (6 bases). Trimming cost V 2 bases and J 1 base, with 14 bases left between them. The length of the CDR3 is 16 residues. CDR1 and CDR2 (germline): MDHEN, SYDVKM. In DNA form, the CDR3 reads TGTGCCAGCAGTTTAACTGGGCAGGGGACGAACACTGAAGCTTTCTTT. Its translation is CASSLTGQGTNTEAFF.

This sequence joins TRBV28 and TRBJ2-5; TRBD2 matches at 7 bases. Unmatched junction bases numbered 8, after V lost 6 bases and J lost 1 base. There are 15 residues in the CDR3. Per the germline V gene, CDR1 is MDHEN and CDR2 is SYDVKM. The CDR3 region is CASRTLAEIQETQYF. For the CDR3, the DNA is TGTGCCAGCAGGACCCTAGCGGAGATCCAAGAGACCCAGTACTTC.